The 9 T cell receptor beta chains below come from one sample, sequenced in a study of blood T cells in healthy people across ages. A second PCR of about 7 to 12 cycles used a sample-barcoded 5' primer and a J-beta primer mix. TCRdb reprocessed the 5' RACE reads via MiXCR and lists one record per CDR3 protein. The repertoire holds roughly 800,000 distinct CDR3 sequences, with roughly 60% as singletons. Sequencing was done on a sample of blood. These receptors were collected from a man younger than 45 in good health.

The gene calls are TRBV10-3 and TRBJ2-7, with D possibly called TRBD1 or TRBD2 (5 bases each). V shed 3 bases and J shed 0 bases, with 9 bases lying between them. CDR1 and CDR2 (germline): ENHRY, SYGVKD. The CDR3 runs 14 residues. In DNA form, the CDR3 reads TGTGCCATCAGTGATCGGGGCAGCTCCTACGAGCAGTACTTC. The encoded protein is CAISDRGSSYEQYF.

The CDR3 here is CASWTTGTAYEQYF. In DNA, the CDR3 is TGTGCCAGCTGGACAACCGGGACAGCTTACGAGCAGTACTTC. This chain links TRBV6-5 with TRBJ2-7; 7 positions match TRBD1. Per germline, CDR1 MNHEY and CDR2 SVGAGI. This CDR3 comprises 14 residues. V shed 8 bases and J 4 bases; nucleotides not matched to a gene: 11.

The rearrangement uses TRBV20-1 and TRBJ2-3; 9 bases match TRBD2. After removal of 5 bases from V and 3 bases from J, the junction contained 6 bases not matched to a gene. The germline gives CDR1 DFQATT, CDR2 SNEGSKA (reference sequence). The CDR3 extends over 14 amino acids. Here the CDR3 DNA reads TGCAGTGCTTTCCCGACTAGCGGAACAGATACGCAGTATTTT. Encoded protein: CSAFPTSGTDTQYF.

This clonotype was found a few times. The chain carries TRBV20-1 and TRBJ2-7, with D unresolved. The J call may be faulty, since TRBJ2-5 better matches the DNA end. Looked up from germline, CDR1 is DFQATT and CDR2 is SNEGSKA (reference sequence). There are 13 residues in the CDR3. CDR3 coding DNA: TGCAGTGCTAGGACCGGCAGCTGGGAGACCCAGTACTTC. It codes for CSARTGSWETQYF.

The J gene is TRBJ2-3, the V gene TRBV6-1; 9 bases agree with TRBD1. Germline loops: CDR1 MNHNS, CDR2 SASEGT. The CDR3 has 19 residues. The V and J ends lost 6 bases and 0 bases, in that order; junction bases with no gene match: 16. The CDR3 DNA sequence: TGTGCCAGCAGCCGTGGGACAGGGCCGTACCTTACTAGCACAGATACGCAGTATTTT. Encoded protein: CASSRGTGPYLTSTDTQYF.

The chain links TRBV7-9 to TRBJ2-5; 8 bases align to TRBD1. The J call may be incorrect, as the DNA end agrees better with TRBJ2-7. The CDR3 is 15 amino acids. Germline V gene data show CDR1 as SEHNR and CDR2 as FQNEAQ (reference sequence). CDR3 coding DNA: TGTGCCAGCACCTACTCCGGGACAGGTGGAGGCGAGCAGTACTTC. The encoded protein is CASTYSGTGGGEQYF.

This clonotype has only a few counts. V usage is TRBV29-1 and J usage is TRBJ2-7, with 8 bases matching TRBD2. The J call is in doubt because the DNA end fits TRBJ2-5 better. The V gene's germline CDR1 is SQVTM and CDR2 ANQGSEA. The CDR3 loop spans 15 amino acids. As DNA, the CDR3 is TGCAGCGTTGAGCGTGGGAGCGGGAGTTTGGAGACCCAGTACTTC. This translates into CSVERGSGSLETQYF.

For this clonotype: A clone one base away is much larger, so this may be a read error. CDR3 sequence reads: CASSLGLVGQGGSPPHF. In DNA form, the CDR3 reads TGTGCCAGCAGCTTAGGTTTGGTGGGACAGGGAGGTTCACCCCCCCACTTT. The chain links TRBV7-2 to TRBJ1-6; 9 nucleotides agree with TRBD1. The CDR3 consists of 17 residues. The V gene's germline CDR1 is SGHTA and CDR2 FQGNSA.

The CDR3 region has the DNA TGTGCCAGCACCATGACAGGAGGCTATGGCTACACCTTC. This translates into CASTMTGGYGYTF. V gene TRBV12-3 or TRBV12-4 combines with J gene TRBJ1-2, with a possible D match to TRBD1 (6 bases). The V gene lost 7 bases and the J gene lost 4 bases, with 13 bases spanning the gap. CDR3 length: 13 amino acids.